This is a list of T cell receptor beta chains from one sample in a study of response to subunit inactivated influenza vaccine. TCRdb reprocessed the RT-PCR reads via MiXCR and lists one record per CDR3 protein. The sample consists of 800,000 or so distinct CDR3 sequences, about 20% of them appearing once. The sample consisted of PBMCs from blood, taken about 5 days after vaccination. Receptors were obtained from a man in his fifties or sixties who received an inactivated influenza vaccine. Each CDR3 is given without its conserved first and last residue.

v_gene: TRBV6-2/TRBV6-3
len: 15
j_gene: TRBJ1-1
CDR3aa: ASRPKRTGRMNTEAF

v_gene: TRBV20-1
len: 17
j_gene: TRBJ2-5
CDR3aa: SARGVAGGPTFSQETQY

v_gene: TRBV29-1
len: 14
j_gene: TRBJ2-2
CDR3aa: SVVTSGRPNTGELF

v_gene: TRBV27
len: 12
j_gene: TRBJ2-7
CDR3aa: ASTPQTGPHEQY

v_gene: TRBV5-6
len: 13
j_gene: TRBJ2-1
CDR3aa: ASSPVGPLNNEQF

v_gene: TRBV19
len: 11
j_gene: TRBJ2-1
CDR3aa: ASSPRGYNEQF

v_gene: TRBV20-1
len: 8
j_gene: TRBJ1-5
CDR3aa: SAMLLAQH

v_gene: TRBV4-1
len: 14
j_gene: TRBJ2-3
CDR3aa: ASSPGGLAGGDTQY

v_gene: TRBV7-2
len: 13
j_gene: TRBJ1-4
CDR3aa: ASSLEGAGNEKLF

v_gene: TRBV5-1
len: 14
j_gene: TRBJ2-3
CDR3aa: ASSLEPTSSSDTQY

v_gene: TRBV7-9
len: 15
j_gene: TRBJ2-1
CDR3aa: ASSDSRRAPLYNEQF

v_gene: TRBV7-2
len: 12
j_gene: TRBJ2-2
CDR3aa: ASSLLPLTGELF

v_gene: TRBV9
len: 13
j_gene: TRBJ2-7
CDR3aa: ASSPSGRATYEQY

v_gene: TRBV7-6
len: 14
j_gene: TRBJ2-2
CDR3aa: ASSPTGLAGAGELF

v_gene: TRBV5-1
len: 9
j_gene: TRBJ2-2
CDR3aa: ASSLHGELF

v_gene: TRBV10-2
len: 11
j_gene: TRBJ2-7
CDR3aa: ASLPGGSYEQY

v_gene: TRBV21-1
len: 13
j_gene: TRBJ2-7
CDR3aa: ARPNPSRDRYEQY

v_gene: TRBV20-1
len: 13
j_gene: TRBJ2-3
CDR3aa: SAKRTVSSTDTQY

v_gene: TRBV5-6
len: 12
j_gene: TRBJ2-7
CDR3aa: ASSFGTGVYEQY

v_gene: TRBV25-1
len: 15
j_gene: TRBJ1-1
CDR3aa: ASSEYIRDSANTEAF

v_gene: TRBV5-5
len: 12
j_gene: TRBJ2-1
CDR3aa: ASSRGSGANEQF

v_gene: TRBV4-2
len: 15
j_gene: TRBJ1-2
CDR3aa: ASSYNTGTPFTYGYT

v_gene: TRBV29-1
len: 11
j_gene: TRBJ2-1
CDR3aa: SVAGQTYNEQF

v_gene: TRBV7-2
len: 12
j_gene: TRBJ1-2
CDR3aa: ASSLATSGGGYT

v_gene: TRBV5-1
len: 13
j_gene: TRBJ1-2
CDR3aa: ASSSGQGADYGYT

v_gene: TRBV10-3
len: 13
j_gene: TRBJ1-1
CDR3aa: AISESTGTNTEAF